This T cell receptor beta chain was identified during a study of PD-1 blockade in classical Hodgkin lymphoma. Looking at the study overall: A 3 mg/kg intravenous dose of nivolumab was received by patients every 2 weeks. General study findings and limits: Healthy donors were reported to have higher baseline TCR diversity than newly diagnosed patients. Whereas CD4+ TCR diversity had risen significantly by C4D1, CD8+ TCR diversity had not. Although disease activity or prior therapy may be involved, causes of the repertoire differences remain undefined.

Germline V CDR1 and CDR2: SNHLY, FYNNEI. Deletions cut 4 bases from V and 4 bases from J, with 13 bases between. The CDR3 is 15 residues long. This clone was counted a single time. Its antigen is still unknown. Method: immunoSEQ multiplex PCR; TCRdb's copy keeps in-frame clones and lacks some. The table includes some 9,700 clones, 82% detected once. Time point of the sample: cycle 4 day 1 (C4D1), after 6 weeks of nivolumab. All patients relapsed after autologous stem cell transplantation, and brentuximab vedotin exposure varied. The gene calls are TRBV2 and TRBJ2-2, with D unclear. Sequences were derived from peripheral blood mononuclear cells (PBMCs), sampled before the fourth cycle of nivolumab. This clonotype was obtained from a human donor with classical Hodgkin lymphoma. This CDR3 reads CASSAVADLTGELFF. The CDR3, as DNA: TGTGCCAGCAGTGCAGTTGCCGACCTCACCGGGGAGCTGTTTTTT.